The clone carrying this T cell receptor (beta chain) was recorded at least ten times. Trimming took 7 bases from V and 2 from J, leaving 18 bases between them. Germline V gene lookup returns CDR1 SNHLY and CDR2 FYNNEI. This CDR3 contains 15 residues. These data are taken from a study of CD8+ T cells in alopecia areata. Whole-study context: Treated patients were given 5 to 10 mg oral tofacitinib twice daily.

cDNA prepared by RNA extraction and subsequent reverse transcription served as the template for sequencing. Assay used: immunoSEQ multiplex PCR; TCRdb lists only in-frame clones, some missing. The data show roughly 280,000 clones, 50% to 75% seen once. Sample treatment: oral pan-JAK inhibitor, 5-10 mg twice daily. Collected material from alopecia areata patients comprised lesional scalp punch biopsies and peripheral blood. The gene calls are TRBV2 and TRBJ2-7; D is undetermined. This sequence was found in a human donor with alopecia areata. Sample: CD4+ T cells sorted from blood, taken between weeks 51 and 54, from a patient treated with tofacitinib. This chain's CDR3 is CASTDVVDNPYEQYF. The DNA of the CDR3 is TGTGCCAGCACAGATGTGGTTGACAACCCCTACGAGCAGTACTTC.